This passage covers 13 T cell receptor beta chains from one sample sequenced in a study of neoadjuvant anti-PD-1 for oral cavity cancer. Data came from immunoSEQ multiplex PCR; TCRdb stores just in-frame clones and leaves some out. The table shows about 68,000 clones, with roughly 85% occurring only once. Time point indicated: after neoadjuvant nivolumab, at surgical resection. Sequenced here: PBMCs, sampled after nivolumab (anti-PD-1) treatment. The receptor set was obtained from a person between 40 and 85 years old with oral cavity squamous cell carcinoma.

The gene calls are TRBV5-1 and TRBJ2-7; perhaps TRBD1 as D (5 bases). Germline CDR1 is SGHRS and CDR2 is YFSETQ. V lost 4 bases, J lost 2 bases, and 13 bases lay in between. The CDR3 is made up of 14 amino acids. The CDR3 DNA is TGCGCCAGCAGCCGGCAGGGAAATGCCTACGAGCAGTACTTC. Translation gives CASSRQGNAYEQYF.

Only a few counts were recorded for this clone. The chain is built from TRBV2 and TRBJ2-7; D perhaps matches TRBD1 (6 bases). V lost 0 bases to trimming and J lost 2 bases, with 11 bases between them. Germline assignment: CDR1 SNHLY and CDR2 FYNNEI. The CDR3 has 15 residues. The CDR3 spells CASSEAPGAAYEQYF. The CDR3 region has the DNA TGTGCCAGCAGTGAAGCCCCAGGGGCAGCCTACGAGCAGTACTTC.

The chain recombines TRBV18 with TRBJ2-7; no definite D call. Germline loops: CDR1 KGHSH, CDR2 LQKENI. CDR3 size: 11 residues. The V gene lost 5 bases and the J gene lost 1 base, with 3 bases spanning the gap. The CDR3, as DNA: TGTGCCAGCTCAGGATCCTACGAGCAGTACTTC. Translated, it gives CASSGSYEQYF.

This clone was found once. This chain joins TRBV29-1 and TRBJ1-5, with TRBD1 matching over 9 bases. Germline V gene data show CDR1 as SQVTM and CDR2 as ANQGSEA. Trimming cost V 3 bases and J 6 bases; bases outside gene matches: 3. There are 13 residues in the CDR3. The DNA for the CDR3 is TGCAGCGTTGAGGTGGACAGGGGTCAGCCCCAGCATTTT. This codes for CSVEVDRGQPQHF.

This rearrangement joins TRBV28 to TRBJ1-1; 7 bases align to TRBD1. The V gene's germline CDR1 is MDHEN and CDR2 SYDVKM. The CDR3 consists of 15 residues. J lost 3 bases, V lost 5 bases, and 9 bases had no gene match. The CDR3 region has the DNA TGTGCCAGCAGTCCACACGACAGGGTGGACACTGAAGCTTTCTTT. This codes for CASSPHDRVDTEAFF.

This clone was recorded once. The rearrangement links TRBV7-2 to TRBJ2-3, with D hard to call. The germline V gene has CDR1 SGHTA and CDR2 FQGNSA. V lost 1 base and J 6 bases, leaving 11 bases between the germline ends. The CDR3 spans 14 residues. The CDR3 spells CASSLVGRVDTQYF. In DNA, the CDR3 is TGTGCCAGCAGCTTAGTGGGCCGGGTGGATACGCAGTATTTT.

The chain joins TRBV5-1 to TRBJ2-1, with TRBD2 identical over 12 bases. After removal of 4 bases from V and 5 bases from J, the junction contained 10 bases not matched to a gene. Per germline, CDR1 SGHRS and CDR2 YFSETQ. This CDR3 spans 17 amino acids. CDR3 sequence: CASSLLMTSGRDNEQFF. In DNA form, the CDR3 reads TGCGCCAGCAGCCTCTTAATGACTAGCGGGAGAGACAATGAGCAGTTCTTC.

The sample holds a few counts of this clone. The chain carries TRBV7-6 and TRBJ2-2; D gene uncertain. Germline V gives CDR1 SGHVS, CDR2 FNYEAQ. V gave up 2 bases and J gave up 6 bases, with 4 bases separating them. The CDR3 has 12 residues. CDR3 coding DNA: TGTGCCAGCAGCTTAAATTCCGGGGAGCTGTTTTTT. Protein: CASSLNSGELFF.

This clone was counted a single time. The chain combines TRBV5-6 with TRBJ2-3; 7 positions match TRBD1. The CDR3 sequence is 15 residues long. The junction had 6 bases not matched to a gene; V was cut back by 4 bases and J by 1 base. Germline lookup yields CDR1 SGHDT and CDR2 YYEEEE. CDR3 DNA sequence: TGTGCCAGCAGCAACTGGGACAGAGGCACAGATACGCAGTATTTT. As protein: CASSNWDRGTDTQYF. The full variable domain, its missing parts supplied by reference TRBV5-6 and TRBJ2-3, is DAGVTQSPTHLIKTRGQQVTLRCSPKSGHDTVSWYQQALGQGPQFIFQYYEEEERQRGNFPDRFSGHQFPNYSSELNVNALLLGDSALYLCASSNWDRGTDTQYFGPGTRLTVL.

V gene TRBV6-5 combines with J gene TRBJ1-6; D call uncertain. CDR1 and CDR2 (germline): MNHEY, SVGAGI. V was trimmed by 0 bases and J by 6 bases, leaving 9 bases between them. This CDR3 region has 15 residues. The CDR3 sequence: CASSYSTLSNSPLHF. The CDR3 bases are TGTGCCAGCAGTTACTCGACCCTATCTAATTCACCCCTCCACTTT.

The J gene is TRBJ1-4, the V gene TRBV7-6, with 10 nucleotides matching TRBD1. Germline V gene lookup returns CDR1 SGHVS and CDR2 FNYEAQ. This CDR3 is built from 15 residues. Unmatched junction bases numbered 4, after V lost 5 bases and J lost 4 bases. The CDR3 reads CASSLRDRGNEKLFF. Written as DNA, the CDR3 is TGTGCCAGCAGCCTCCGGGACAGGGGTAATGAAAAACTGTTTTTT.

V is TRBV5-6 and J is TRBJ2-1, with 14 nucleotides matching TRBD2. The ends lost 3 bases at V and 4 bases at J; junction bases unmatched: 3. Germline V CDR1 and CDR2: SGHDT, YYEEEE. This CDR3 spans 16 amino acids. CDR3 residues: CASSWTSGRFYNEQFF. The CDR3 coding sequence is TGTGCCAGCAGCTGGACTAGCGGGAGGTTTTACAATGAGCAGTTCTTC.

J is TRBJ1-4 and V is TRBV27; no clear D gene. Germline V CDR1 and CDR2: MNHEY, SMNVEV (reference sequence). V was clipped by 5 bases and J by 5 bases, with 15 bases between them. This CDR3 is built from 15 residues. The CDR3 here is CASSPRTVPNEKLFF. For the CDR3, the DNA is TGTGCCAGCAGTCCCCGGACGGTCCCAAATGAAAAACTGTTTTTT.